This TCR beta chain was observed in a study of regulatory T cells in long-lasting Graves disease. This clonotype has a handful of counts. Arm-PCR with iRepertoire HTBI primers amplified the CDR3 regions for these TCR beta libraries. TCRdb re-analysed the multiplex PCR reads in MiXCR, keeping a single row per CDR3 protein. The sample lists around 400,000 distinct CDR3 sequences, less than 20% seen once, with 22% in the top ten. Time point described: newly diagnosed GD, antithyroid drugs for less than 3 months. The TCR library was made from RNA extracted from PBMCs. The length of the CDR3 is 17 residues. V gave up 6 bases and J gave up 1 base; unmatched junction bases: 6. The germline gives CDR1 DFQATT, CDR2 SNEGSKA (reference sequence).

The rearrangement uses TRBV20-1 and TRBJ2-2; TRBD2 matches at 15 bases. The specimen was peripheral blood mononuclear cells (PBMCs), collected at new diagnosis, from a patient treated with antithyroid drugs. This sequence was found in a female donor with Graves disease. As DNA, the CDR3 is TGCAGTGCAACGGGACTAGCGGGAGGAAAGAACACCGGGGAGCTGTTTTTT. Amino acids: CSATGLAGGKNTGELFF.